This section outlines one T cell receptor beta chain sequence together with its context. The germline gives CDR1 WSHSY, CDR2 SAAADI. The CDR3 spans 12 residues. The V gene lost 5 bases and the J gene lost 7 bases, with 11 bases spanning the gap. The sample is drawn from a study of cytomegalovirus exposure and HLA in healthy donors. Overall study: Sequencing of around 200 million T cells in an earlier analysis found around 120 million unique TCR beta sequences.

Primers: 60 Vbeta forward and 13 Jbeta reverse. Method: immunoSEQ multiplex PCR; TCRdb's copy keeps in-frame clones and lacks some. The repertoire table contains roughly 120,000 clones. The chain employs TRBV10-2 and TRBJ1-1; D perhaps matches TRBD1 (6 bases). This TCR came from a man aged 40-49 years in good health and CMV-seronegative. The sequencing input was PBMCs. This CDR3 is CASSSGQSEAFF. The CDR3 DNA sequence: TGCGCCAGCAGTTCAGGACAGAGTGAAGCTTTCTTT.